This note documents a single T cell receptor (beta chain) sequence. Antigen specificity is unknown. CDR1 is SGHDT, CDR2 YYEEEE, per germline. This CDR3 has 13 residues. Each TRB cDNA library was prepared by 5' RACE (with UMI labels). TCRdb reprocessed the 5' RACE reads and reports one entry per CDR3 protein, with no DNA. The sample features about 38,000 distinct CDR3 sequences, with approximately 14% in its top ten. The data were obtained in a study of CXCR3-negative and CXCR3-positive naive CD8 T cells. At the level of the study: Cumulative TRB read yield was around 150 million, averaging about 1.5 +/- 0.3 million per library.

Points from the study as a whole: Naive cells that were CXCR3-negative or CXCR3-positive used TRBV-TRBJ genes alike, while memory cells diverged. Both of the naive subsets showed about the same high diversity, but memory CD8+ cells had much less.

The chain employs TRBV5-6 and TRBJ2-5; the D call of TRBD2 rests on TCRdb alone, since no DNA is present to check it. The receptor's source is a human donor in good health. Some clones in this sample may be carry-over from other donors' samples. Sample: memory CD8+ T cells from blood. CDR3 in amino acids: CASSLGGGGTQYF.